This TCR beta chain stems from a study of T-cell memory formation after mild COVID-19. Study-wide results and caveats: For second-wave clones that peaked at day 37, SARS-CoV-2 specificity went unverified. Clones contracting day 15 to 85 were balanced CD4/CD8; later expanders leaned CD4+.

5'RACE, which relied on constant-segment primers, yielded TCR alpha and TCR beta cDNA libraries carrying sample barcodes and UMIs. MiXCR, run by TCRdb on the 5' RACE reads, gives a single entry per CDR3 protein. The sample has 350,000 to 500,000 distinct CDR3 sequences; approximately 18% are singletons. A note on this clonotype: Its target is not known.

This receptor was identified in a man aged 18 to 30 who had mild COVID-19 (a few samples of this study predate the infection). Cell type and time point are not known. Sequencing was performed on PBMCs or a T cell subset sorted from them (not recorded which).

CDR3: CASSVKGASELFF. The CDR3 nucleotides are TGTGCCAGCAGCGTGAAGGGGGCGAGTGAGCTGTTTTTT. The chain carries TRBV9 and TRBJ2-2; 7 nucleotides match TRBD1. Germline CDR1 SGDLS, CDR2 YYNGEE. The CDR3 loop spans 13 amino acids. Trimming cost V 2 bases and J 11 bases; bases outside gene matches: 6.